The 18 T cell receptor beta chains below come from one sample, sequenced in a study of human T cells and chemical hapten exposure. Treatment defined: therapeutic diphenylcyclopropenone sensitization with weekly scalp DPC. Library preparation tagged each individual cDNA molecule with a unique molecular identifier. MiXCR was run by TCRdb on the reads, yielding one entry per CDR3 protein. The repertoire consists of approximately 4,100 distinct CDR3 sequences, with about 48% occurring once and the leading ten covering around 3.2%. Specimen: whole blood, collected before DPC sensitization or 2, 6, or about 24 weeks after (not recorded which). These receptors were taken from an adult with alopecia areata. Some clones in this sample may be carry-over from other donors' samples. This table probably holds off-target reads from a library built for another chain.

The rearrangement joins TRBV25-1 to TRBJ2-7; 11 bases fit TRBD2. V lost 6 bases and J lost 2; bases outside the gene matches: 3. The V gene's germline CDR1 is MGHDK and CDR2 SYGVNS. There are 14 residues in the CDR3. The CDR3 here is CASSLSGGAYEQYF. The CDR3 nucleotides are TGTGCCAGCAGCCTTAGCGGGGGGGCCTACGAGCAGTACTTC.

The chain recombines TRBV5-1 with TRBJ2-3; a weak D match, TRBD1 (6 bases). The germline V gene has CDR1 SGHRS and CDR2 YFSETQ. The CDR3 is made up of 13 amino acids. Trimming left V 4 bases short and J 3 bases short, with 9 bases between. The CDR3 protein is CASSPGQTDTQYF. The CDR3, as DNA: TGCGCCAGCAGCCCCGGACAGACAGATACGCAGTATTTT.

Only one count was recorded for this clonotype. The J gene is TRBJ2-3, the V gene TRBV20-1; D gene unclear. With 3 bases removed from V and 6 bases from J, the gap between germline ends came to 13 bases. The length of the CDR3 is 13 residues. In germline, CDR1 is DFQATT, CDR2 SNEGSKA (reference sequence). The DNA of the CDR3 is TGCAGTGCTAGGGATTGGGTGATGGATACGCAGTATTTT. Translating gives CSARDWVMDTQYF.

This chain links TRBV20-1 with TRBJ2-5; tentative D call: TRBD1 (5 bases). The V end was cut by 5 bases, the J end by 4 bases, with 11 bases between. The CDR3 consists of 12 residues. CDR1 and CDR2 (germline): DFQATT, SNEGSKA (reference sequence). The CDR3 loop is CSALGVGETQYF. Written as DNA, the CDR3 is TGCAGTGCTCTAGGGGTCGGAGAGACCCAGTACTTC.

The CDR3 DNA sequence: TGTGCCAGCAGTTCCCCGGGACAGGGCTACGAGCAGTACTTC. Encoded protein: CASSSPGQGYEQYF. V gene TRBV6-5 combines with J gene TRBJ2-7, with 9 bases that match TRBD1. Germline V lookup: CDR1 MNHEY, CDR2 SVGAGI. The V segment lost 4 bases and the J segment 3 bases; nucleotides outside the gene matches: 4. CDR3 size: 14 residues.

This rearrangement joins TRBV12-3 or TRBV12-4 to TRBJ1-1; a possible D gene is TRBD1 (6 bases). Trimming removed 6 bases at V and 3 bases at J, with 29 bases between. The CDR3 has 19 residues. CDR3 nucleotide sequence: TGTGCCAGCAGCCCCGTGGGGGGCCGTGACCTGCCTCGGGACACTGAAGCTTTCTTT. It translates to CASSPVGGRDLPRDTEAFF.

The V and J genes are TRBV4-3 and TRBJ2-5; TRBD1 matches 11 bases. Trimming at V came to 4 bases and at J to 7 bases, leaving 5 bases not matched to a gene. This CDR3 comprises 14 residues. Germline V gene sequence: CDR1 LGHNA, CDR2 YSLEER. For the CDR3, the DNA is TGCGCCAGCAGCCCGGACAGGGGGCCCACGACCCAGTACTTC. This translates into CASSPDRGPTTQYF.

The V and J genes are TRBV27 and TRBJ2-3; perhaps D is TRBD1 or TRBD2 (5 bases each). The CDR3 is made up of 14 amino acids. The germline V gene has CDR1 MNHEY and CDR2 SMNVEV (reference sequence). Trimming left V 5 bases short and J 6 bases short, with 15 bases between. CDR3 sequence reads: CASSLRDLGDTQYF. In DNA, the CDR3 is TGTGCCAGCAGTCTGAGGGACCTGGGGGATACGCAGTATTTT.

The chain couples TRBV6-1 to TRBJ2-5; TRBD1 matches at 8 bases. From germline, CDR1 is MNHNS and CDR2 SASEGT. The CDR3 loop spans 13 amino acids. J lost 11 bases, V lost 5 bases, and 10 bases had no gene match. The CDR3 reads CASSLNRDRHQYF. DNA of the CDR3: TGTGCCAGCAGTCTAAACCGGGACAGGCATCAGTACTTC.

J is TRBJ2-1 and V is TRBV6-5; D may be TRBD1 (6 bases). CDR1 MNHEY and CDR2 SVGAGI come from the germline V gene. The CDR3 covers 13 residues. With 7 bases removed from V and 9 bases from J, the gap between germline ends came to 16 bases. CDR3 DNA sequence: TGTGCCAGCACCAGGGGCCCAGCCGGTGAGCAGTTCTTC. Its translation: CASTRGPAGEQFF.

This clonotype was found a few times. V is TRBV6-5 and J is TRBJ2-3, with 7 bases aligning to TRBD1. This CDR3 has 17 amino acids. V lost 6 bases and J lost 0; bases outside the gene matches: 12. Germline V gene sequence: CDR1 MNHEY, CDR2 SVGAGI. The DNA for the CDR3 is TGTGCCAGCAGCCCAGGCTACAGGGGCTCTAGCACAGATACGCAGTATTTT. Its protein is CASSPGYRGSSTDTQYF.

This clonotype was seen more than once but under ten times. This chain connects TRBV4-3 to TRBJ1-6; D not certain. V was cut by 0 bases and J by 5 bases, with 8 bases left in between. The CDR3 totals 15 residues. Germline V gene lookup returns CDR1 LGHNA and CDR2 YSLEER. CDR3 in DNA: TGCGCCAGCAGCCAAGAGGAGAGGAATAATTCACCCCTCCACTTT. Protein product: CASSQEERNNSPLHF.

This clonotype turned up a few times. The chain combines TRBV7-6 with TRBJ2-5, with D unclear. This CDR3 contains 13 residues. Germline V gene data show CDR1 as SGHVS and CDR2 as FNYEAQ. V lost 1 base and J lost 1, with 4 bases in between. The CDR3 loop is CASSLGSQETQYF. The DNA for the CDR3 is TGTGCCAGCAGCTTAGGATCCCAAGAGACCCAGTACTTC. The full variable domain, with the rest looked up from reference TRBV7-6 and TRBJ2-5, is GAGVSQSPRYKVTKRGQDVALRCDPISGHVSLYWYRQALGQGPEFLTYFNYEAQQDKSGLPNDRFSAERPEGSISTLTIQRTEQRDSAMYRCASSLGSQETQYFGPGTRLLVL.

The chain carries TRBV19 and TRBJ2-2; D not certain. The CDR3 is 15 amino acids. CDR1 and CDR2 (germline): LNHDA, SQIVND (reference sequence). The V and J ends lost 6 bases and 0 bases respectively, with 11 bases between them. CDR3 protein: CASRRHGANTGELFF. CDR3 bases: TGTGCCAGTAGACGTCACGGCGCGAACACCGGGGAGCTGTTTTTT.

CDR3: CASSGQDEQFF. CDR3 in DNA: TGTGCCAGCTCAGGGCAGGATGAGCAGTTCTTC. The V call is TRBV18, the J call TRBJ2-1; D unresolved. The V end lost 5 bases, the J end lost 8 bases, and 7 bases lay between the germline ends. CDR1 is KGHSH and CDR2 is LQKENI in the germline V gene. The CDR3 length is 11 residues.

The V and J genes are TRBV7-9 and TRBJ2-3; no clear D. The CDR3 sequence is 12 residues long. V lost 0 bases and J 3 bases, leaving 1 base between the germline ends. Germline CDR1 is SEHNR and CDR2 is FQNEAQ (reference sequence). The CDR3 region is CASSLATDTQYF. CDR3 nucleotide sequence: TGTGCCAGCAGCTTAGCAACAGATACGCAGTATTTT.

This chain joins TRBV27 and TRBJ2-3; no reliable D call. V was clipped by 5 bases and J by 4 bases, with 4 bases between them. Germline lookup yields CDR1 MNHEY and CDR2 SMNVEV (reference sequence). This CDR3 is 11 amino acids long. CDR3 nucleotides: TGTGCCAGCAGTACGGCAGATACGCAGTATTTT. It yields the protein CASSTADTQYF.

The chain couples TRBV2 to TRBJ2-3; perhaps TRBD1 as D (6 bases). V was pared by 3 bases and J by 5 bases, with 12 bases between. CDR1 is SNHLY, CDR2 FYNNEI, per germline. This CDR3 has 14 residues. CDR3 in amino acids: CASSDVQGRDTQYF. CDR3 nucleotide sequence: TGTGCCAGCAGTGACGTTCAGGGGAGAGATACGCAGTATTTT.